This T cell receptor (beta chain) came from a study of metastatic and nonmetastatic thyroid tumors. Across the whole study: Repertoires from blood and tumor or nodule tissue of malignant and benign thyroid patients were compared.

This clone was counted at least ten times. Its target is not known. Source study methods: The study took CDR3 differences across clinicopathological groups and made a distant-metastasis classifier for papillary thyroid cancer from them. TCRdb reanalyzed the PCR reads via MiXCR. The V and J calls were determined by TCRdb, not by the authors. The table shows about 40,000 clones, with about 10% occurring only once. Among the patients, none had received any treatment before thyroid surgery. The study, taken as a whole, reports: Relative to benign nodules, malignant thyroid tumors were reportedly characterized by significantly elevated TCR beta diversity in blood and tumor.

The receptor comes from a female donor with papillary thyroid cancer or a benign thyroid nodule (not recorded which). Some clones in this sample may be carry-over from other donors' samples. The sequencing sample was made of blood.

CDR3 in amino acids: CASSLSPNIQYF. For the CDR3, the DNA is TGTGCCAGCAGCTTATCTCCGAACATTCAGTACTTC. The chain has TRBV11-1 and TRBJ2-4; D is undetermined. Looked up from germline, CDR1 is SGHAT and CDR2 is FQDESV (reference sequence). CDR3 length: 12 residues. V lost 2 bases, J lost 7 bases, and 6 bases lay in between.